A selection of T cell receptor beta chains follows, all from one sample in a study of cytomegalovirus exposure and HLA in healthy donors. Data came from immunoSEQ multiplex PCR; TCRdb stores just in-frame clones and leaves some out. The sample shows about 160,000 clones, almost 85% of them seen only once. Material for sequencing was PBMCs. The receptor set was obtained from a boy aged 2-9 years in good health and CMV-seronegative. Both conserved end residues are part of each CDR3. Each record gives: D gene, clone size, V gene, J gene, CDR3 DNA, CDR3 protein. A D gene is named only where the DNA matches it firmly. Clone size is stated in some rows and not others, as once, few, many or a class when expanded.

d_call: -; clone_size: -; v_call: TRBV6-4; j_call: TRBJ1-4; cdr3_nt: TGTGCCAGCAGAGAGGCGACCGCGACTAATGAAAAACTGTTTTTT; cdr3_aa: CASREATATNEKLFF
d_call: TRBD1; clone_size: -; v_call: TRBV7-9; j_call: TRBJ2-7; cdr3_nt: TGTGCCAGCAGCTTCGCTTCTCCGGGACAGGGCTCCTACGAGCAGTACTTC; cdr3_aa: CASSFASPGQGSYEQYF
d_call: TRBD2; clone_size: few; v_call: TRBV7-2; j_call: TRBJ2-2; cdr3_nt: TGTGCCAGCAGCCCGGGACTAGCGGGAACCGGGGAGCTGTTTTTT; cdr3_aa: CASSPGLAGTGELFF
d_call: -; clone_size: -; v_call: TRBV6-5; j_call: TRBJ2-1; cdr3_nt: TGTGCCAGCAGTTATGGAGACAGAAATGAGCAGTTCTTC; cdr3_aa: CASSYGDRNEQFF
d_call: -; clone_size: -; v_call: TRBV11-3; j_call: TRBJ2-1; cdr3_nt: TGTGCCAGCAGCAGCTGGGGCGGGAATTATACTCGGAATGAGCAGTTCTTC; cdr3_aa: CASSSWGGNYTRNEQFF
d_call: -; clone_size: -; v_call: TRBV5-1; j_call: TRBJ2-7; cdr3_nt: TGCGCCAGCAGCTTTGAAGCGTTATCCTACGAGCAGTACTTC; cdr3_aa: CASSFEALSYEQYF
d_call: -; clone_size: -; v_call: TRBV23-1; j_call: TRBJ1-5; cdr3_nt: TGCGCCAGCAGTCAATCTAGGCTGGACAGAATGAACGGCAATCAGCCCCAGCATTTT; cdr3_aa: CASSQSRLDRMNGNQPQHF
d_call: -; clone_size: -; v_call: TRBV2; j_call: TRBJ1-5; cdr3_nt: TGTGCCAGCAGTGGACCAGGGTCGGGTCAGCCCCAGCATTTT; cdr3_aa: CASSGPGSGQPQHF
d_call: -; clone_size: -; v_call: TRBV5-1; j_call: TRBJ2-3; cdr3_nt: TGCGCCAGCAGCTTGGAGCGTAATAGTGATACGCAGTATTTT; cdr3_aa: CASSLERNSDTQYF
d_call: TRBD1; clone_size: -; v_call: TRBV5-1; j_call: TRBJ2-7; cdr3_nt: TGCGCCAGCAGCTTGATGGGACAGACCTACGAGCAGTACTTC; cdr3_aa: CASSLMGQTYEQYF
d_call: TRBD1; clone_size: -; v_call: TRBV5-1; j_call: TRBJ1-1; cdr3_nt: TGCGCCAGCAGCTCGGGAGGACAGGGCACTGAAGCTTTCTTT; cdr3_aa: CASSSGGQGTEAFF
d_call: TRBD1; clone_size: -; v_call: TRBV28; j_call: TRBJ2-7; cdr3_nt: TGTGCCAGCGGGGGACAGACCTACGAGCAGTACTTC; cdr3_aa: CASGGQTYEQYF
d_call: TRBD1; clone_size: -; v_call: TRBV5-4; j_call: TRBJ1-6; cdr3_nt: TGTGCCAGCAGCGTGACAGGGTTTCATTCACCCCTCCACTTT; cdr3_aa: CASSVTGFHSPLHF
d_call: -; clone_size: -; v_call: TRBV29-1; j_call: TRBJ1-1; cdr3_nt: TGCAGCGTTGAACAGGGCGGGAACACTGAAGCTTTCTTT; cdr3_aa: CSVEQGGNTEAFF
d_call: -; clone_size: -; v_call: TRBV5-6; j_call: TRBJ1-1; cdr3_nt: TGTGCCAGCAGCTTCCCAGGGATCCCCACTGAAGCTTTCTTT; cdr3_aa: CASSFPGIPTEAFF
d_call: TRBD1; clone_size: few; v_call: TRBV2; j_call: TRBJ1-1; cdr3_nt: TGTGCCAGCAGACAGGGGTCCACTGAAGCTTTCTTT; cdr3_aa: CASRQGSTEAFF
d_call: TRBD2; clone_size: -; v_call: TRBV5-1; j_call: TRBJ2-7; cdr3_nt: TGCGCCAGCAGCTTGAATATCGCTAGCGGGAGCTACATCCCCTACGAGCAGTACTTC; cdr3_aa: CASSLNIASGSYIPYEQYF
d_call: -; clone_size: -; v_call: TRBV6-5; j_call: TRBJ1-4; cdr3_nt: TGTGCCAGCGCCATTCAAAGGGGCTTTAATGAAAAACTGTTTTTT; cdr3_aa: CASAIQRGFNEKLFF
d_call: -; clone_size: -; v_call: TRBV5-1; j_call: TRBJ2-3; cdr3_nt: TGCGCCAGCAGCTCAAGCGGTAGCACAGATACGCAGTATTTT; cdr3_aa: CASSSSGSTDTQYF
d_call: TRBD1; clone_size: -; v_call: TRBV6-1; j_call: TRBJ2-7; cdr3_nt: TGTGCCAGCAGTGAGACCGGGACAGGAGCCTACGAGCAGTACTTC; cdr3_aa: CASSETGTGAYEQYF
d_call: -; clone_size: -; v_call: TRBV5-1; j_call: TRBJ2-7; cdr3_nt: TGCGCCAGCAGCTCGCAGGCAATGACCTACGAGCAGTACTTC; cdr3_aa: CASSSQAMTYEQYF
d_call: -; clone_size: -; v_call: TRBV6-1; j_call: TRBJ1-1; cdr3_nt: TGTGCCAGCAGAGAAGGGACTTTAGGGTTT; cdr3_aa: CASREGTLGF
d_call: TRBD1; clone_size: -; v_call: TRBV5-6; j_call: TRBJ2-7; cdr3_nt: TGTGCCAGCAGCCCGGACAGGGGCCTGGTCCCGTACGAGCAGTACTTC; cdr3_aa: CASSPDRGLVPYEQYF
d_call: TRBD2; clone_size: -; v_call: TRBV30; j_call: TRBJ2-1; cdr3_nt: TGTGCCTGGAGTGCCCGGACTAGCGGGAGGGCCGACAATGAGCAGTTCTTC; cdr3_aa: CAWSARTSGRADNEQFF
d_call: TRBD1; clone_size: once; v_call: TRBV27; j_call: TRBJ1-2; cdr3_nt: TGTGCCAGCAGTCCCTCACAGGGGGATGGCTACACCTTC; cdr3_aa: CASSPSQGDGYTF
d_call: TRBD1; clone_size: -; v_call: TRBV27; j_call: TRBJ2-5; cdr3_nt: TGTGCCAGCAGTTTCGGGACAGGGCTTGAAGGGACCCAGTACTTC; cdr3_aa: CASSFGTGLEGTQYF
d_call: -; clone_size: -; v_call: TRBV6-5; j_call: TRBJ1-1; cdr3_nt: TGTGCCAGCAGCCCCGGACAGATGAACACTGAAGCTTTCTTT; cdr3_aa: CASSPGQMNTEAFF
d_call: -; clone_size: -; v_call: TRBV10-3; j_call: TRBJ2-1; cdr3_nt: TGTGCCATCAGTGAATCACTAGTCCCTTCTGGGAATGAGCAGTTCTTC; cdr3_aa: CAISESLVPSGNEQFF
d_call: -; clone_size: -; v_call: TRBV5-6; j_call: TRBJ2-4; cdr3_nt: TGTGCCAGCAGCCCCTACTATAACAAAAACATTCAGTACTTC; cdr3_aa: CASSPYYNKNIQYF
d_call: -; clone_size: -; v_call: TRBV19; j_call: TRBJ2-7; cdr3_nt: TGTGCCAGTAGTATCATCCAAAACGTGAGACACGGCGAGCAGTACTTC; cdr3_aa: CASSIIQNVRHGEQYF
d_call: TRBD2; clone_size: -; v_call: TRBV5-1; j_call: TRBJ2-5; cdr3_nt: TGCGCCAGCAGCCCCCGACCCCCCCTAGCGGGAGGTCAAGAGACCCAGTACTTC; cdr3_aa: CASSPRPPLAGGQETQYF
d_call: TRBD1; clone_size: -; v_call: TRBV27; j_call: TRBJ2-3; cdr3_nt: TGTGCCAGCACCGGACAGGCCACAGATACGCAGTATTTT; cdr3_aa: CASTGQATDTQYF
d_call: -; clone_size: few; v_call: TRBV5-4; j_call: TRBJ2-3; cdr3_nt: TGTGCCAGCAGCACCGCGGCTCCATACACAGATACGCAGTATTTT; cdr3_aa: CASSTAAPYTDTQYF
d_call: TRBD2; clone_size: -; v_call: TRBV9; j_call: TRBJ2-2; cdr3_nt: TGTGCGAGCTCGTACAGCGGGAGTTCCACCGGGGAGCTGTTTTTT; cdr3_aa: CASSYSGSSTGELFF
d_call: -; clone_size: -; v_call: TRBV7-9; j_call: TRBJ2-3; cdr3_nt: TGTGCCAGCAGCTCCAGGGGAGGCACAGATACGCAGTATTTT; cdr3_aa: CASSSRGGTDTQYF
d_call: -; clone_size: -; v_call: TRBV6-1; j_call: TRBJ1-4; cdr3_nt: TGTGCCACCCGAGGTGGCGCAACTAATGAAAAACTGTTTTTT; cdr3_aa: CATRGGATNEKLFF
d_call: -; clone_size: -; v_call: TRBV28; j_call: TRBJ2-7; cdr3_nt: TGTGCCAGCAGTTTTGGCGGGCGGCCCGAGCAGTACTTC; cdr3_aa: CASSFGGRPEQYF
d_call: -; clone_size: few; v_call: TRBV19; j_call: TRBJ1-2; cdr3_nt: TGTGCCAGTAGTTATAGCTATGGCTACACCTTC; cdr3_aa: CASSYSYGYTF
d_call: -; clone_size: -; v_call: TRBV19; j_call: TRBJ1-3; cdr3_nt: TGTGCCAGTAACAACGCCCGGGAGGGAAACACCATATATTTT; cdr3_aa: CASNNAREGNTIYF
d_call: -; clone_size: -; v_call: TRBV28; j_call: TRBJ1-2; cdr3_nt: TGTGCCAGCATGGTCCGGTATGGCTACACCTTC; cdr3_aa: CASMVRYGYTF
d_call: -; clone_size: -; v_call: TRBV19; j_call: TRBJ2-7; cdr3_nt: TGTGCCAGTAGTATAGTGGGCCGCTCCTCCTACGAGCAGTACTTC; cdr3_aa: CASSIVGRSSYEQYF
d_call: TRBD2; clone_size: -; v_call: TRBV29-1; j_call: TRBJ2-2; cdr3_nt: TGCAGCGCTCTAAGCAGCGGGAGGGCCGACGGGGAGCTGTTTTTT; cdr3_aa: CSALSSGRADGELFF
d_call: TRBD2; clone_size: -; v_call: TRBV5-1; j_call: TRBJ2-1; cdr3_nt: TGCGCCAGCAGCAAACTAGCGGTGAGCTCCTACAATGAGCAGTTCTTC; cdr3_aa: CASSKLAVSSYNEQFF
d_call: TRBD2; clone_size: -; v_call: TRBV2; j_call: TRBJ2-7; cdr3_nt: TGTGCCAGCCGTGGACTAGCGGACTACGAGCAGTACTTC; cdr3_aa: CASRGLADYEQYF
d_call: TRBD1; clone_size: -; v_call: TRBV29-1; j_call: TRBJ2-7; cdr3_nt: TGCAGCGTACCGGGACAGGGGGCATCCGAGCAGTACTTC; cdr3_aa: CSVPGQGASEQYF
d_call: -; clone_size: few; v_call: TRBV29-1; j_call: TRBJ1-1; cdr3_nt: TGCAGCGTTGCAGGGGAGACTGAAGCTTTCTTT; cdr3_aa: CSVAGETEAFF
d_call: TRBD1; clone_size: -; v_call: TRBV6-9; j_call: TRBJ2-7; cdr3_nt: TGTGCCAGCAGTCGAACCCCCCCCCGGGACAGTCTAAAGTACGAGCAGTACTTC; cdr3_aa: CASSRTPPRDSLKYEQYF
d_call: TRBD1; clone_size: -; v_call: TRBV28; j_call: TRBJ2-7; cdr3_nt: TGTGCCAGCATCAGGGGGTACGAGCAGTACTTC; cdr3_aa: CASIRGYEQYF
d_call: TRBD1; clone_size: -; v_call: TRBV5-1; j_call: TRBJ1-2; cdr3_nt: TGCGCCAGCACCCTGACAGGGACAACTAACTATGGCTACACCTTC; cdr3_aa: CASTLTGTTNYGYTF
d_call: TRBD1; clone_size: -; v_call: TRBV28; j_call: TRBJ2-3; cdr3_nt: TGTGCCAGCAGTTTACGATCGACAGGGGCAGATACGCAGTATTTT; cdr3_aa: CASSLRSTGADTQYF
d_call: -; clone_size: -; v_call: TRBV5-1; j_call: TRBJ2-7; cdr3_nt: TGCGCCAGCAGCTTCGGACAGACCAGCTCCTACGAGCAGTACTTC; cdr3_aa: CASSFGQTSSYEQYF
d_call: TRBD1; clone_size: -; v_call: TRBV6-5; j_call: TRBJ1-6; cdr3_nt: TGTGCCAGCAGGATGGGACAGGGGAATTCACCCCTCCACTTT; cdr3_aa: CASRMGQGNSPLHF
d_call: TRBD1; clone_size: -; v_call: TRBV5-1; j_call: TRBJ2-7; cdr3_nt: TGCGCCAGCAGCTTGGCCCGGGACAGGGACCCCTACGAGCAGTACTTC; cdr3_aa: CASSLARDRDPYEQYF
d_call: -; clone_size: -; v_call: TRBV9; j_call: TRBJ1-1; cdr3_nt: TGTGCCAGCAGCGTAGGTGGCGGCAGAGCCACTGAAGCTTTCTTT; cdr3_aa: CASSVGGGRATEAFF
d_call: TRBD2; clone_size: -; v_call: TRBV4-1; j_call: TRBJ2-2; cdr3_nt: TGCGCCAGCAGCCAAAGGGGGCGGGAGGGAAACACCGGGGAGCTGTTTTTT; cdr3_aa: CASSQRGREGNTGELFF
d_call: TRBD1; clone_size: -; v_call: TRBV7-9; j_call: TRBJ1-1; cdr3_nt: TGTGCCAGCAGCCTTGACAGGGGGCAGGGGAACACTGAAGCTTTCTTT; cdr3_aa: CASSLDRGQGNTEAFF
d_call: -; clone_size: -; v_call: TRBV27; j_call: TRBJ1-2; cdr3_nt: TGTGCCAGCAGTTTATTGGGGGCTGAAAACTATGGCTACACCTTC; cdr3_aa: CASSLLGAENYGYTF